This T cell receptor (beta chain) was found in a study of blood T cell repertoires in COVID-19. On the study more broadly: The samples span acute and convalescent COVID-19 from the United States, Italy and Spain. Sources were T cells, B-cell-depleted T cells, or PBMCs; the material itself was cDNA or gDNA.

This CDR3 is built from 16 residues. V lost 5 bases to trimming and J lost 0 bases, with 16 bases between them. Germline CDR1 SGHTA, CDR2 FQGNSA. Per the study methods: How many nucleated cells were present was estimated from reference gene primer amplification. Sequencing was performed with immunoSEQ multiplex PCR; in TCRdb, only in-frame clones are kept and a portion is missing. V and J calls plus clone size are reproduced from that table; the DNA served to infer D and trimming. The sample lists roughly 87,000 clones, about 88% occurring once. The chain combines TRBV7-2 with TRBJ1-1; D is undetermined. The origin of this receptor is a middle-aged man with acute or convalescent COVID-19. Sequencing was done on a sample of peripheral blood. The CDR3 region has the DNA TGTGCCAGCAGCCCTCGAACGACACCCGTGAACACTGAAGCTTTCTTT. It yields the protein CASSPRTTPVNTEAFF.